The 15 T cell receptor beta chains below all came from one sample that was sequenced in a study of radiation and T cells in renal cell carcinoma (dated by TCRdb to between 2020 and 2021). This specimen's time point label, interpreted: blood 2 weeks post-SBRT. The treatment or condition label of this sample denotes: 15 Gy SBRT to primary tumor, nephrectomy 4 weeks later. The receptor library was made with the immunoSEQ multiplex PCR assay. TCRdb obtained this table from immuneACCESS and retained in-frame rearrangements with V and J assigned. These tables miss some clones; where compared with another copy, unresolved V genes account for less than half of the shortfall, and the remainder is unexplained. In this sample the table shows about 150,000 clones, roughly 87% of which occur a single time. Of the sample, approximately 12% is held by the ten largest clones. Sequencing used blood, obtained from a patient whose treatment included radiotherapy and nephrectomy. Receptors were obtained from a woman aged 45-65 years with renal cell carcinoma.

This clone was recorded a few times. This sequence joins TRBV18 and TRBJ1-1; D not certain. The CDR3 spans 11 residues. Germline V gene data show CDR1 as KGHSH and CDR2 as LQKENI. V shed 5 bases and J shed 2 bases, with 3 bases lying between them. The DNA for the CDR3 is TGTGCCAGCTCAGTAAACACTGAAGCTTTCTTT. Its protein is CASSVNTEAFF.

J is TRBJ1-1 and V is TRBV6-5; perhaps TRBD1 as D (6 bases). The V and J ends lost 2 bases and 4 bases respectively, with 11 bases between them. The germline gives CDR1 MNHEY, CDR2 SVGAGI. The CDR3 covers 14 residues. CDR3: CASSYVGGGTEAFF. The CDR3 bases are TGTGCCAGCAGTTACGTGGGAGGGGGCACTGAAGCTTTCTTT.

The chain joins TRBV7-2 to TRBJ2-1; 9 bases are shared with TRBD1. Trimming cost V 5 bases and J 6 bases; bases outside gene matches: 8. This CDR3 has 15 residues. In germline, CDR1 is SGHTA, CDR2 FQGNSA. The CDR3 loop is CASSGRQGERNEQFF. The CDR3 DNA follows: TGTGCCAGCAGCGGTAGACAGGGGGAACGCAATGAGCAGTTCTTC. The variable domain in full, with the rest retrieved from reference TRBV7-2 and TRBJ2-1, is GAGVSQSPSNKVTEKGKDVELRCDPISGHTALYWYRQSLGQGLEFLIYFQGNSAPDKSGLPSDRFSAERTGGSVSTLTIQRTQQEDSAVYLCASSGRQGERNEQFFGPGTRLTVL.

The rearrangement uses TRBV9 and TRBJ1-1; 8 bases are shared with TRBD1. J gave up 7 bases and V 4 bases, and 9 bases lay outside the gene matches. The CDR3 totals 14 residues. CDR1 and CDR2 (germline): SGDLS, YYNGEE. CDR3 protein: CASSLTQDRVEAFF. The CDR3 DNA reads as TGTGCCAGCAGCCTAACACAGGACAGGGTTGAAGCTTTCTTT.

This clone was observed a few times. This chain uses TRBV7-3 with TRBJ1-6; 7 positions agree with TRBD1. Germline loops: CDR1 SGHTA, CDR2 FQGTGA. J was trimmed by 9 bases and V by 0 bases; bases with no gene match: 2. The length of the CDR3 is 14 residues. CDR3 coding DNA: TGTGCCAGCAGCTTAACAGGGGGCCGTTCACCCCTCCACTTT. It encodes CASSLTGGRSPLHF.

J is TRBJ1-4 and V is TRBV19; 8 bases map to TRBD1. CDR3 length: 14 residues. The trim removed 6 bases at V and 5 bases at J, leaving 5 bases unmatched. Per the germline V gene, CDR1 is LNHDA and CDR2 is SQIVND (reference sequence). Here the CDR3 reads CASSQQGGNEKLFF. The CDR3 DNA reads as TGTGCCAGTAGCCAACAGGGGGGGAATGAAAAACTGTTTTTT.

The chain recombines TRBV4-3 with TRBJ2-1; 10 bases are a match to TRBD1. Germline CDR1 reads LGHNA; CDR2 reads YSLEER. CDR3 length: 16 residues. J lost 12 bases, V lost 0 bases, and 11 bases had no gene match. The CDR3 DNA sequence: TGCGCCAGCAGCCAAGATTGGGGGACAGGGGTTGATCGGCAGTTCTTC. Encoded protein: CASSQDWGTGVDRQFF.

The rearrangement uses TRBV7-9 and TRBJ1-1, with a possible D match to TRBD1 (5 bases). The V end lost 5 bases, the J end lost 7 bases, and 11 bases lay between the germline ends. This CDR3 is 12 amino acids long. The V gene's germline CDR1 is SEHNR and CDR2 FQNEAQ (reference sequence). Here the CDR3 reads CASSRRQIEAFF. The CDR3 DNA sequence: TGTGCCAGCAGCCGACGACAGATTGAAGCTTTCTTT.

The J gene is TRBJ1-3, the V gene TRBV5-1; the D gene is possibly TRBD1 (5 bases). The CDR3 spans 16 residues. Germline V CDR1 and CDR2: SGHRS, YFSETQ. Trimming pared 2 bases from V and 0 bases from J, leaving 12 bases between. The CDR3 nucleotides are TGCGCCAGCAGCTTTAGGGGCCCGAGCTCTGGAAACACCATATATTTT. Translated: CASSFRGPSSGNTIYF.

The DNA for the CDR3 is TGTGCCAGCACGAGAGATAGCAATCAGCCCCAGCATTTT. Translating gives CASTRDSNQPQHF. This chain links TRBV28 with TRBJ1-5, with unresolved D. There are 13 residues in the CDR3. Germline lookup yields CDR1 MDHEN and CDR2 SYDVKM. Trimming shortened V by 7 bases and J by 0 bases, and 7 bases separated the two germline ends.

This chain links TRBV6-5 with TRBJ2-5, with no clear D. The end of the DNA is better explained by TRBJ2-7, so the J call may be wrong. Germline CDR1 MNHEY, CDR2 SVGAGI. The CDR3 length is 16 residues. Here the CDR3 reads CASSYHRWVNLYEQYF. In nucleotides, the CDR3 is TGTGCCAGCAGTTACCACCGGTGGGTGAACCTCTACGAGCAGTACTTC.

This clone was recorded a few times. This chain connects TRBV7-9 to TRBJ1-6; D is unclear. The CDR3 has 14 amino acids. With 3 bases removed from V and 10 bases from J, the gap between germline ends came to 13 bases. Germline CDR1 and CDR2: SEHNR and FQNEAQ (reference sequence). The CDR3 here is CASSLGRRESPLHF. The CDR3 DNA follows: TGTGCCAGCAGCTTGGGCCGCCGCGAGTCACCCCTCCACTTT.

This clone was found a few times. This sequence joins TRBV2 and TRBJ1-1, with D unresolved. The CDR3 loop spans 12 amino acids. V was clipped by 11 bases and J by 3 bases, with 13 bases between them. Germline values: CDR1 SNHLY, CDR2 FYNNEI. For the CDR3, the DNA is TGTGCCCAATTGGGAAGGGACACTGAAGCTTTCTTT. Protein sequence: CAQLGRDTEAFF.

The rearrangement joins TRBV6-1 to TRBJ1-4; D is unclear. With 3 bases removed from V and 5 bases from J, the gap between germline ends came to 7 bases. The CDR3 covers 13 residues. Germline values: CDR1 MNHNS, CDR2 SASEGT. This chain's CDR3 is CASSDGRNEKLFF. The CDR3 DNA reads TGTGCCAGCAGTGATGGCAGAAATGAAAAACTGTTTTTT.

The chain joins TRBV4-2 to TRBJ2-1; unclear D gene. The V end lost 0 bases, the J end lost 5 bases, and 14 bases lay between the germline ends. This CDR3 has 16 amino acids. From germline, CDR1 is LGHNA and CDR2 YNFKEQ. The CDR3 loop reads CASSQDIGGGDNEQFF. The DNA for the CDR3 is TGTGCCAGCAGCCAAGATATAGGTGGCGGTGACAATGAGCAGTTCTTC.